This TCR beta chain comes out of a study of OX40 agonist ivuxolimab in advanced cancers. Some clones are missing from TCRdb's copy, which holds only in-frame ones; the method was immunoSEQ multiplex PCR. The sample shows about 71,000 clones, 94% of them seen only once. The CDR3 has 15 residues. Per germline, CDR1 PRHDT and CDR2 FYEKMQ (reference sequence). V shed 4 bases, J shed 8 bases, and the junction held 9 bases outside the gene matches. The rearrangement uses TRBV13 and TRBJ2-1, with 9 bases lining up with TRBD2. This TCR came from an adult with an advanced solid tumor such as melanoma, head and neck, liver or kidney cancer. This sample comprised CD4+ or CD8+ T cells sorted from blood, obtained in a trial of the OX40 agonist ivuxolimab. This CDR3 reads CASSSAGGGADEQFF. DNA for the CDR3: TGTGCCAGCAGCTCAGCGGGCGGGGGGGCTGATGAGCAGTTCTTC.